This T cell receptor beta chain was sequenced in a study of blood T cells in healthy people across ages. There are a few counts of this clonotype. A second PCR, run for about 6 to 11 cycles, used a sample-barcoded 5' primer plus a J-beta primer mix. TCRdb reprocessed the 5' RACE reads with MiXCR, giving one entry per CDR3 protein. The data contain some 1.7 million distinct CDR3 sequences, 25% to 30% of them singletons. The length of the CDR3 is 17 residues. V was cut by 3 bases and J by 1 base, with 16 bases left in between. The germline CDR1 and CDR2 sequences are LGHNT and FRNRAP. Sequenced sample: blood. This clonotype was sampled from a woman aged 25-40 years in good health. This chain joins TRBV12-5 and TRBJ1-5, with no clear D. CDR3 loop: CASGFILTRVSNQPQHF. Written as DNA, the CDR3 is TGTGCTAGTGGTTTTATCTTGACGAGGGTCAGCAATCAGCCCCAGCATTTT.